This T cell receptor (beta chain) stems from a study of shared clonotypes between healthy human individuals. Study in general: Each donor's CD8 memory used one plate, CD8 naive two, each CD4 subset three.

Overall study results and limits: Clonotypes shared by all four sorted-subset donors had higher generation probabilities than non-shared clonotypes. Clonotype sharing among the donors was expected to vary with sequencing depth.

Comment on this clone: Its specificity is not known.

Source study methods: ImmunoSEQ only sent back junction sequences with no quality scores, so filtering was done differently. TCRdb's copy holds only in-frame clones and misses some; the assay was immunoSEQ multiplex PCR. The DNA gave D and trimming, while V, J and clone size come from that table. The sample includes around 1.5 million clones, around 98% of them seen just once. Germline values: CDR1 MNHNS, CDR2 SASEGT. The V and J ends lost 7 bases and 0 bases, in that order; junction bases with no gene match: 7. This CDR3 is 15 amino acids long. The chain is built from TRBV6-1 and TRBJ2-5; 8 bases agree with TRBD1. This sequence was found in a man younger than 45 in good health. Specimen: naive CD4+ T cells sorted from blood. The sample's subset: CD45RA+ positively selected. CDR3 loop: CASKVRDRYQETQYF. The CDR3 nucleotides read TGTGCCAGCAAGGTCCGGGACAGGTACCAAGAGACCCAGTACTTC.